This T cell receptor beta chain was sequenced for a study of T cells in Graves' hyperthyroidism and ophthalmopathy. Study overall: Pretreatment peripheral blood was obtained at initial diagnosis.

Comment on this clonotype: Its antigen is not identified.

Amplified TCR beta CDR3 regions came from RNA transcripts. TCR CDR3 regions were first amplified by RT-PCR with HTBI primers. TCRdb reprocessed the multiplex PCR reads via MiXCR and lists one record per CDR3 protein. Of about 610,000 distinct CDR3 sequences in the sample, about 15% were seen once. Study-level results: Ophthalmopathy could be told apart from stable hyperthyroidism with a 13 V-J model.

Exclusion followed for patients with uncontrolled infection, other autoimmune disease, pregnancy or lactation. The source of this sequence is a woman in her thirties or forties with Graves' ophthalmopathy. Input material: blood.

CDR3 loop: CASSFWGQGTQETQYF. Here the CDR3 DNA reads TGTGCCAGCAGTTTTTGGGGACAGGGGACCCAAGAGACCCAGTACTTC. The chain is built from TRBV27 and TRBJ2-5; 10 bases are a match to TRBD1. J was trimmed by 1 base and V by 3 bases; bases with no gene match: 5. There are 16 residues in the CDR3. Germline-derived CDR1 and CDR2 are MNHEY and SMNVEV (reference sequence).